A selection of T cell receptor beta chains follows, all from one sample in a study of shared clonotypes between healthy human individuals. Some clones are missing from TCRdb's copy, which holds only in-frame ones; the method was immunoSEQ multiplex PCR. The sample includes about 2 million clones, about 95% seen only once; the top ten take more than 0.95%. The material sequenced was naive CD8+ T cells sorted from blood. These receptors originate from a man aged 18 to 29 in good health. CDR3s include the opening cysteine and the closing phenylalanine or tryptophan. The order of the fields is V gene, clone size, CDR3 length, J gene, CDR3 protein. Clone size is stated in some rows and not others, as once, few, many or a class when expanded.

v_call: TRBV7-2; clone_size: NA; cdr3_length: 13; j_call: TRBJ2-2; cdr3_aa: CASSRQNTGELFF
v_call: TRBV30; clone_size: once; cdr3_length: 17; j_call: TRBJ1-2; cdr3_aa: CAWSVWPVVGRNYGYTF
v_call: TRBV7-8; clone_size: NA; cdr3_length: 13; j_call: TRBJ1-1; cdr3_aa: CASSLVTGTEAFF
v_call: TRBV5-1; clone_size: once; cdr3_length: 12; j_call: TRBJ1-4; cdr3_aa: CASSDEGHKLLF
v_call: TRBV7-9; clone_size: NA; cdr3_length: 15; j_call: TRBJ1-2; cdr3_aa: CASSLGAGVNYGYTF
v_call: TRBV19; clone_size: NA; cdr3_length: 14; j_call: TRBJ2-7; cdr3_aa: CASRLQPEGGEQYF
v_call: TRBV7-2; clone_size: NA; cdr3_length: 16; j_call: TRBJ2-7; cdr3_aa: CASSWKGQGSSYEQYF
v_call: TRBV11-2; clone_size: NA; cdr3_length: 15; j_call: TRBJ2-3; cdr3_aa: CASSLPAGSTDTQYF
v_call: TRBV27; clone_size: NA; cdr3_length: 13; j_call: TRBJ1-2; cdr3_aa: CASSLTGAYGYTF
v_call: TRBV7-2; clone_size: NA; cdr3_length: 17; j_call: TRBJ1-6; cdr3_aa: CASSPTGAWSYNSPLHF
v_call: TRBV6-6; clone_size: NA; cdr3_length: 14; j_call: TRBJ2-7; cdr3_aa: CASSYLDRSDEQYF
v_call: TRBV28; clone_size: NA; cdr3_length: 14; j_call: TRBJ1-5; cdr3_aa: CASSLRGSGQPQHF
v_call: TRBV30; clone_size: NA; cdr3_length: 11; j_call: TRBJ2-5; cdr3_aa: CAWSVLETQYF
v_call: TRBV5-6; clone_size: NA; cdr3_length: 16; j_call: TRBJ2-5; cdr3_aa: CASSFIAGGHQETQYF
v_call: TRBV6-4; clone_size: NA; cdr3_length: 17; j_call: TRBJ2-1; cdr3_aa: CASTLSGPTPPYNEQFF
v_call: TRBV28; clone_size: NA; cdr3_length: 16; j_call: TRBJ2-1; cdr3_aa: CASTLRGTSADNEQFF
v_call: TRBV9; clone_size: NA; cdr3_length: 14; j_call: TRBJ2-7; cdr3_aa: CASSVATGNYEQYF
v_call: TRBV7-9; clone_size: NA; cdr3_length: 14; j_call: TRBJ2-3; cdr3_aa: CASSGWGGTDTQYF
v_call: TRBV6-5; clone_size: NA; cdr3_length: 14; j_call: TRBJ2-7; cdr3_aa: CASSSGEGLDEQYF
v_call: TRBV4-3; clone_size: NA; cdr3_length: 15; j_call: TRBJ2-5; cdr3_aa: CASSQGVTLQETQYF
v_call: TRBV14; clone_size: NA; cdr3_length: 15; j_call: TRBJ2-1; cdr3_aa: CASSQYAGSVNEQFF
v_call: TRBV27; clone_size: few; cdr3_length: 14; j_call: TRBJ1-6; cdr3_aa: CASSSPRVNSPLHF
v_call: TRBV10-2; clone_size: NA; cdr3_length: 14; j_call: TRBJ2-1; cdr3_aa: CASSDGLAINEQFF
v_call: TRBV7-9; clone_size: NA; cdr3_length: 13; j_call: TRBJ1-1; cdr3_aa: CASSYTGVPEAFF
v_call: TRBV6-5; clone_size: NA; cdr3_length: 12; j_call: TRBJ1-6; cdr3_aa: CASNKQGSPLHF
v_call: TRBV7-9; clone_size: NA; cdr3_length: 14; j_call: TRBJ2-7; cdr3_aa: CASSLVPGAGEQYF
v_call: TRBV27; clone_size: NA; cdr3_length: 15; j_call: TRBJ1-1; cdr3_aa: CASSLSPLVVSEAFF
v_call: TRBV4-1; clone_size: NA; cdr3_length: 16; j_call: TRBJ2-7; cdr3_aa: CASSQDPGEGGNEQYF
v_call: TRBV12-5; clone_size: NA; cdr3_length: 17; j_call: TRBJ1-1; cdr3_aa: CASGSIGRRKKNTEAFF
v_call: TRBV5-1; clone_size: NA; cdr3_length: 15; j_call: TRBJ2-7; cdr3_aa: CASSLERGTPYEQYF
v_call: TRBV6-6; clone_size: once; cdr3_length: 12; j_call: NA; cdr3_aa: CAETGIGYEQYF
v_call: TRBV7-8; clone_size: once; cdr3_length: 15; j_call: TRBJ2-1; cdr3_aa: CASSSSAGAYNEQFF
v_call: TRBV27; clone_size: NA; cdr3_length: 16; j_call: TRBJ2-6; cdr3_aa: CASSFTGTSGANVLTF
v_call: TRBV4-1; clone_size: NA; cdr3_length: 17; j_call: TRBJ1-5; cdr3_aa: CASSQGEATGRNQPQHF
v_call: TRBV27; clone_size: NA; cdr3_length: 14; j_call: TRBJ1-1; cdr3_aa: CASSPLGENTEAFF
v_call: TRBV27; clone_size: NA; cdr3_length: 13; j_call: TRBJ1-1; cdr3_aa: CASSWGLNTEAFF
v_call: TRBV5-6; clone_size: NA; cdr3_length: 12; j_call: TRBJ1-4; cdr3_aa: CASSLAEEKLFF
v_call: TRBV6-5; clone_size: NA; cdr3_length: 16; j_call: TRBJ2-7; cdr3_aa: CASSYSIGQSSYEQYF
v_call: TRBV7-9; clone_size: NA; cdr3_length: 16; j_call: TRBJ2-3; cdr3_aa: CASSAKLAGSTDTQYF
v_call: TRBV13; clone_size: NA; cdr3_length: 13; j_call: TRBJ2-3; cdr3_aa: CASSPGFTDTQYF
v_call: TRBV7-9; clone_size: NA; cdr3_length: 14; j_call: TRBJ2-7; cdr3_aa: CASSFRDSPYEQYF
v_call: TRBV4-1; clone_size: NA; cdr3_length: 14; j_call: TRBJ1-2; cdr3_aa: CASSQVGTPYGYTF
v_call: TRBV2; clone_size: NA; cdr3_length: 14; j_call: TRBJ2-7; cdr3_aa: CASSETGTEDEQYF
v_call: TRBV29-1; clone_size: NA; cdr3_length: 12; j_call: TRBJ2-1; cdr3_aa: CSLSSNYNEQFF
v_call: TRBV18; clone_size: NA; cdr3_length: 13; j_call: TRBJ2-1; cdr3_aa: CASSPGSYNEQFF
v_call: TRBV11-2; clone_size: once; cdr3_length: 16; j_call: TRBJ2-3; cdr3_aa: CASSLTQTGITDTQYF
v_call: TRBV4-3; clone_size: NA; cdr3_length: 13; j_call: TRBJ2-1; cdr3_aa: CASSQGDGNEQFF
v_call: TRBV4-1; clone_size: NA; cdr3_length: 12; j_call: TRBJ2-7; cdr3_aa: CASSHTGEEQYF
v_call: TRBV19; clone_size: NA; cdr3_length: 11; j_call: TRBJ2-1; cdr3_aa: CASSTLGEQFF
v_call: TRBV6-6; clone_size: NA; cdr3_length: 15; j_call: TRBJ1-5; cdr3_aa: CASTQGDIANQPQHF
v_call: TRBV7-9; clone_size: NA; cdr3_length: 16; j_call: TRBJ1-6; cdr3_aa: CASSFRPGTDNSPLHF
v_call: TRBV10-3; clone_size: NA; cdr3_length: 16; j_call: TRBJ2-1; cdr3_aa: CAISYEGLAGPNEQFF
v_call: TRBV29-1; clone_size: NA; cdr3_length: 14; j_call: TRBJ2-1; cdr3_aa: CSVKTTSGRNEQFF
v_call: TRBV29-1; clone_size: NA; cdr3_length: 16; j_call: TRBJ2-1; cdr3_aa: CSVEDLDRVDYNEQFF
v_call: TRBV25-1; clone_size: NA; cdr3_length: 17; j_call: TRBJ2-7; cdr3_aa: CASSGVGLAGRNYEQYF
v_call: TRBV5-1; clone_size: NA; cdr3_length: 15; j_call: TRBJ2-1; cdr3_aa: CASSSSGGPLNEQFF
v_call: TRBV28; clone_size: NA; cdr3_length: 15; j_call: TRBJ1-1; cdr3_aa: CASSLLRGLNTEAFF
v_call: TRBV7-9; clone_size: NA; cdr3_length: 14; j_call: TRBJ2-5; cdr3_aa: CASSLLQGAETQYF
v_call: TRBV27; clone_size: NA; cdr3_length: 13; j_call: TRBJ1-1; cdr3_aa: CASSGQGGTEAFF